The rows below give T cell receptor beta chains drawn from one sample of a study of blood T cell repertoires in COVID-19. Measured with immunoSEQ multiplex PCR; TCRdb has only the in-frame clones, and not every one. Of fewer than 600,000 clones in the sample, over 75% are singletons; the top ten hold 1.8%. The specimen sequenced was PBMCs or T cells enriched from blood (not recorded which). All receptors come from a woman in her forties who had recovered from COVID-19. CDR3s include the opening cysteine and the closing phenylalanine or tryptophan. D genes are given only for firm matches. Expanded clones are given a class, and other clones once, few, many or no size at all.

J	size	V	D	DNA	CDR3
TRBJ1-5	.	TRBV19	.	TGTGCCAGTAGTTTTACGGGGGGGAGCAATCAGCCCCAGCATTTT	CASSFTGGSNQPQHF
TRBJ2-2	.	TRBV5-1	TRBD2	TGCGCCAGCAGCTTGGAAGGCGGGAGCGGCACCGGGGAGCTGTTTTTT	CASSLEGGSGTGELFF
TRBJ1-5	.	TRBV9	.	TGTGCCAGCAGCGCCCGGGGGGGGGTTCAGCCCCAGCATTTT	CASSARGGVQPQHF
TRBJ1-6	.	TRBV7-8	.	TGTGCCAGCAGACTCGCGAGCTCCTATAATTCACCCCTCCACTTT	CASRLASSYNSPLHF
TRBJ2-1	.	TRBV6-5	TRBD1	TGTGCCAGCAGTTACCGAAGGACAGGGTCCTACAATGAGCAGTTCTTC	CASSYRRTGSYNEQFF
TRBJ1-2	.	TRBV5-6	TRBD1	TGTGCCAGCAGCTCGGCTGGACAGGCGAACTATGGCTACACCTTC	CASSSAGQANYGYTF
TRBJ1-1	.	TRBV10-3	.	TGTGCCATCACTCGACAGGTTTCGAACACTGAAGCTTTCTTT	CAITRQVSNTEAFF
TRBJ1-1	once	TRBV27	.	TGTGCCAGCAGTTTCCTTCAGTACACTGAAGCTTTCTTT	CASSFLQYTEAFF
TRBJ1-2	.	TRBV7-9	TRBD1	TGTGCCAGCAGTTTAGACAGGGGGGGGCCGTATGGCTACACCTTC	CASSLDRGGPYGYTF
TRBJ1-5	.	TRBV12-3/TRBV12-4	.	TGTGCCAGCAGTTTAGGAGTTCAGCCCCAGCATTTT	CASSLGVQPQHF
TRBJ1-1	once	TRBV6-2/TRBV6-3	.	TGTGCCAGCAGTAGCTCGACAGGACCGAACACTGAAGCTTTCTTT	CASSSSTGPNTEAFF
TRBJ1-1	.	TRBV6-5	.	TGTGCCAGCAGTTACTCGAGGGTGAACACTGAAGCTTTCTTT	CASSYSRVNTEAFF
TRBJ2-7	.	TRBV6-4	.	TGTGCCAGCAGTGTACTAGGCGGCTACGAGCAGTACTTC	CASSVLGGYEQYF
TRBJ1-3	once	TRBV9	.	TGTGCCAGCAGCGTAGGCGACAGGTCCTCTGGAAACACCATATATTTT	CASSVGDRSSGNTIYF
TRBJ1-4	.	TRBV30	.	TGTGCCTGGAGTGCCCTCCGACAGTCAACTAATGAAAAACTGTTTTTT	CAWSALRQSTNEKLFF
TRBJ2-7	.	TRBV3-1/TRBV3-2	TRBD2	TGTGCCAGCAGACTTACTAGCGGGAGAGCCTACGAGCAGTACTTC	CASRLTSGRAYEQYF
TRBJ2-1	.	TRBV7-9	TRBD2	TGTGCCAGCAGCCCCCAAGATAGCGGGCTTCCCTCCTACAATGAGCAGTTCTTC	CASSPQDSGLPSYNEQFF
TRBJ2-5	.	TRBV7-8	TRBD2	TGTGCCAGCAGCCAGAGTTTGGGGACTAGCGGGATGGAGACCCAGTACTTC	CASSQSLGTSGMETQYF
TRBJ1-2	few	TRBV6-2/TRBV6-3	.	TGTGCCAGCAGTACTTGGACAGCCCACTATGGCTACACCTTC	CASSTWTAHYGYTF
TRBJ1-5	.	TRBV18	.	TGTGCCAGCTCACTAGAAGAGGTGTGGCCCCAGCATTTT	CASSLEEVWPQHF
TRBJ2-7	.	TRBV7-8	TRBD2	TGTGCCAGCAGCTTAGCGACTAGCGGGAGCTCCTACGAGCAGTACTTC	CASSLATSGSSYEQYF
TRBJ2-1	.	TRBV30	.	TGTGCCTGGATCAGGGCAGGCAATGAGCAGTTCTTC	CAWIRAGNEQFF
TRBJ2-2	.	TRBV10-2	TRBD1	TGCGCCAGCAGTGAGAAGGGACAGGGGTTCACCGGGGAGCTGTTTTTT	CASSEKGQGFTGELFF
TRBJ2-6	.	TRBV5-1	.	TGCGCCAGCAGCAAGGGGGTGCCGTCCTCTGGGGCCAACGTCCTGACTTTC	CASSKGVPSSGANVLTF
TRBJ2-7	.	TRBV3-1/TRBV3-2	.	TGTGCCAGCAGCCAAGATTCCCCGCGGACATCTTACTACGAGCAGTACTTC	CASSQDSPRTSYYEQYF
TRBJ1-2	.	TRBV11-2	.	TGTGCCAGCAGCTGGAGCACGCGGGGGGCCCCCCACTATGGCTACACCTTC	CASSWSTRGAPHYGYTF
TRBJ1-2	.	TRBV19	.	TGTGCCAGTGGGCAGACCTCAAACTATGGCTACACCTTC	CASGQTSNYGYTF
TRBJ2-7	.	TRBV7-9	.	TGTGCCAGCAGCACCGAGATCGGAGGCCACTACGAGCAGTACTTC	CASSTEIGGHYEQYF
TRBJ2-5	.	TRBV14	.	TGTGCCAGTCCCGGACAGTCGAAGTACACCCAAGAGACCCAGTACTTC	CASPGQSKYTQETQYF
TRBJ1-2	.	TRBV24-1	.	TGTGCCACCAGTGTTGCCCAGGGTGGTGGCTACACCTTC	CATSVAQGGGYTF
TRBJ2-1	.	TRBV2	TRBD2	TGTGCCAGCATTTCCAGGACTAGCGGGAGCCGATTCGCAAATGAGCAGTTCTTC	CASISRTSGSRFANEQFF
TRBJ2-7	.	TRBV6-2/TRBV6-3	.	TGTGCCAGCAGTAACGGACTGCGCGGGACCTACGAGCAGTACTTC	CASSNGLRGTYEQYF
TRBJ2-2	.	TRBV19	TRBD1	TGTGCCAGTAGTATGGACAGGGGTACCGGGGAGCTGTTTTTT	CASSMDRGTGELFF
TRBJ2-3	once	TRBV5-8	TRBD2	TGTGCCAGCAGCCGAACGGGACTAGCGGGAGGAGATACGCAGTATTTT	CASSRTGLAGGDTQYF
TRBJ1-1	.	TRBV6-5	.	TGTGCCAGCACGGCCGGGGTACACACTGAAGCTTTCTTT	CASTAGVHTEAFF
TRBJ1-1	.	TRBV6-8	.	TGTGCCAGCAGTACCGTACAGGGAGAAGCTTTCTTT	CASSTVQGEAFF
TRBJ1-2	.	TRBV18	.	TGTGCCAGCTCACCACCCGACAAGAGGGGGTCGGATGGCTACACCTTC	CASSPPDKRGSDGYTF
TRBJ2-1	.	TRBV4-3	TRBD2	TGCGCCAGCAGCCAAGAGTGGGGGGGAGGAGGAGTTTACAATGAGCAGTTCTTC	CASSQEWGGGGVYNEQFF
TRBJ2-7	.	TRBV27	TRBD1	TGTGCCAGCAGTTTATCCGGGACAGGGGCGAGCGAGCAGTACTTC	CASSLSGTGASEQYF
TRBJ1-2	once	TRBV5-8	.	TGTGCCAGCAGCTTGGAGTGGCAGGCGTCCTATGGCTACACCTTC	CASSLEWQASYGYTF
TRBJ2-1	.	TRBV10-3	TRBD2	TGTGCCATCGCACTAGCGGGAGTTTCAAATGAGCAGTTCTTC	CAIALAGVSNEQFF
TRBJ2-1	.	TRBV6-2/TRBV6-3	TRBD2	TGTGCCAGCAGTTACGCCCCGGGGACTAGCTCCCACAATGAGCAGTTCTTC	CASSYAPGTSSHNEQFF
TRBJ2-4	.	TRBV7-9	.	TGTGCCAGCAGCTTAGACAATTACAAAAACATTCAGTACTTC	CASSLDNYKNIQYF
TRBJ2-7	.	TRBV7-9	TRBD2	TGTGCCAGCAGCCGACCGACTAGCGGGGTGACCTACGAGCAGTACTTC	CASSRPTSGVTYEQYF
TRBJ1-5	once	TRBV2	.	TGTGCCAGCAGTGGGGGGGGCGGGACCCAAATTGCGCCCCAGCATTTT	CASSGGGGTQIAPQHF
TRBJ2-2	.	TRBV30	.	TGTGCCTGGAAAGTGCAGGTCGAGAACACCGGGGAGCTGTTTTTT	CAWKVQVENTGELFF
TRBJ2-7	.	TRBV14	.	TGTGCCAGCAGCCAAGATCGTTCAGTTTACGAGCAGTACTTC	CASSQDRSVYEQYF
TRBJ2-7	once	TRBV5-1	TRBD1	TGCGCCAGCAGCCAGACAGGGAGCTCCTACGAGCAGTACTTC	CASSQTGSSYEQYF
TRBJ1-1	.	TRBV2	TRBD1	TGTGCCAGCAGTTTTCGATCGACAGGGGACAACACTGAAGCTTTCTTT	CASSFRSTGDNTEAFF